One TCR beta chain is described in this entry. It has no known antigen specificity. Base qualities were left out, and no much larger clone turns up one base away. CDR1 and CDR2, looked up from the germline V gene, are SGHDN and FVKESK. The CDR3 measures 15 amino acids from cysteine to phenylalanine. Solely the CDR3 DNA is kept, with 45 bases framed from the first base. Relative to germline, V is 0 bases shorter and J is 3 bases shorter, with 9 bases between their ends. The sample belongs to a study of radiotherapy plus CTLA-4 blockade in lung cancer (dated by TCRdb to 2016 to 2019). Notes on the research overall: Objective responses were observed in 15% to 20% of enrolled patients, and disease control was achieved in about 32%.

The library was made by the immunoSEQ multiplex PCR assay. Held by TCRdb, this immuneACCESS table contains in-frame sequences only and omits some clones. Under half of the omission traces to an unresolved V gene where checked; the cause of the rest is unknown. The sample table records roughly 100,000 clones; about four fifths of these occur just once. Clones ranked in the top ten supply around 25% of the sample. The investigation overall reported the following: After treatment with radiotherapy and ipilimumab, TCR clones that originated in tumors expanded in peripheral blood. Increased serum interferon-beta after radiation, together with early dynamic changes in blood T cell clones, were reported to be the strongest predictors of response.

The study evaluated CTLA-4 blockade (ipilimumab) given together with focal radiation therapy in patients who had chemo-refractory metastatic non-small-cell lung cancer. This material consisted of peripheral blood, taken from a patient treated with radiotherapy plus ipilimumab. The TCR was taken from a human donor with non-small cell lung cancer that progressed on radiotherapy plus ipilimumab. In this chain, TRBV14 is recombined with TRBJ2-4, with the identity of the D gene unclear. The CDR3 protein sequence reads: CASSQDMFVKNIQYF. The DNA sequence reads TGTGCCAGCAGCCAAGATATGTTTGTCAAAAACATTCAGTACTTC. The variable domain in full, with residues beyond the CDR3 obtained from the reference TRBV14 and TRBJ2-4 genes, is EAGVTQFPSHSVIEKGQTVTLRCDPISGHDNLYWYRRVMGKEIKFLLHFVKESKQDESGMPNNRFLAERTGGTYSTLKVQPAELEDSGVYFCASSQDMFVKNIQYFGAGTRLSVL.